This T cell receptor beta chain was sequenced for a study of lymphopenia after photon versus proton radiotherapy. The study, taken as a whole, reports: Under photons, naive T cells and diversity fell while effector/memory populations rose.

Measured with immunoSEQ multiplex PCR; TCRdb has only the in-frame clones, and not every one. The sample has under 35,000 clones, about 88% seen once. The CDR3 spans 17 residues. Trimming took 1 base from V and 5 from J; bases not matched to a gene: 12. Germline-derived CDR1 and CDR2 are SGHAT and FQNNGV. For this clone: Its target is unknown.

This material consisted of peripheral blood, taken from a patient treated with proton-based radiotherapy. The chain recombines TRBV11-2 with TRBJ2-3, with TRBD2 matching over 7 bases. This clonotype was sampled from a woman aged 70-85 years with pancreatic cancer. Some clones in this sample may be carry-over from other donors' samples. The CDR3 reads CASSLGPRGRSGDTQYF. CDR3 sequence (DNA): TGTGCCAGCAGCTTAGGTCCACGCGGGAGATCGGGAGATACGCAGTATTTT.